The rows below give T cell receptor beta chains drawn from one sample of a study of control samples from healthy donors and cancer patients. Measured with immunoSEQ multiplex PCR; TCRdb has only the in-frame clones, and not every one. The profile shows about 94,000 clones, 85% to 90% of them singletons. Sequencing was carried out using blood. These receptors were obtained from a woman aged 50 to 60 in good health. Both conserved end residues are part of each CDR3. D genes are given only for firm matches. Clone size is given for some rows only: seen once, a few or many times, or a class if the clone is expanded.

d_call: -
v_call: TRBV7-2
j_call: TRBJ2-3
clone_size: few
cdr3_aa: CASSLGVSLGTDTQYF
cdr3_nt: TGTGCCAGCAGCTTAGGGGTAAGCCTCGGCACAGATACGCAGTATTTT

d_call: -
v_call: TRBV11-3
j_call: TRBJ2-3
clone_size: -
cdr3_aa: CASSLVPSLADTQYF
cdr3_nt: TGTGCCAGCAGCTTAGTGCCTAGCTTGGCAGATACGCAGTATTTT

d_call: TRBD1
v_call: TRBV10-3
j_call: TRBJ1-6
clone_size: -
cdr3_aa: CAIRAGTGNSPLHF
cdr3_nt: TGTGCCATCAGGGCGGGGACAGGCAATTCACCCCTCCACTTT

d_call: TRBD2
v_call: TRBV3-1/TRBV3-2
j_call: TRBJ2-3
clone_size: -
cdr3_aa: CASSPGTSGSWLIDTQYF
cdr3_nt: TGTGCCAGCAGCCCAGGGACTAGCGGGAGTTGGCTTATAGATACGCAGTATTTT

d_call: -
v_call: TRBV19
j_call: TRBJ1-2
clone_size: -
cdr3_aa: CASSPEGGQAHYGYTF
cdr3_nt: TGTGCCAGTAGTCCAGAGGGCGGACAAGCCCACTATGGCTACACCTTC

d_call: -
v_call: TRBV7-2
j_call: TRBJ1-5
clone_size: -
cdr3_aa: CASSFGRGPNQPQHF
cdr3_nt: TGTGCCAGCAGCTTTGGCAGGGGCCCCAATCAGCCCCAGCATTTT

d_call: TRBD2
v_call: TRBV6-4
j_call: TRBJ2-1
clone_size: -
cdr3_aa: CASSPGLAYEQFF
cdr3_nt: TGTGCCAGCAGTCCGGGACTAGCGTATGAGCAGTTCTTC

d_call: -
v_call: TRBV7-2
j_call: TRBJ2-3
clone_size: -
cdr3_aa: CASRPRAASTDTQYF
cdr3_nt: TGTGCCAGCAGACCCCGAGCGGCGAGCACAGATACGCAGTATTTT

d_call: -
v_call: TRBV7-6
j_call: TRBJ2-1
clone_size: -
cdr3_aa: CASSLAGQGGNNEQFF
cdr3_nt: TGTGCCAGCAGCTTAGCGGGGCAGGGGGGTAACAATGAGCAGTTCTTC

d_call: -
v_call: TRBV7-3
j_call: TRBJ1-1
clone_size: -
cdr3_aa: CASSSTAMNTEAFF
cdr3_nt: TGTGCCAGCAGCTCGACAGCCATGAACACTGAAGCTTTCTTT

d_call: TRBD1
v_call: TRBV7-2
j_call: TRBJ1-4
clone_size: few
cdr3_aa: CASSSDRGFTEKLFF
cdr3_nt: TGTGCCAGCAGCTCCGACAGGGGGTTCACGGAAAAACTGTTTTTT

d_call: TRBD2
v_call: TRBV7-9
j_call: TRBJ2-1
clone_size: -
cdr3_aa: CASSQVGLAPPNEQFF
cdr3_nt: TGTGCCAGCAGCCAGGTGGGACTAGCGCCCCCCAATGAGCAGTTCTTC

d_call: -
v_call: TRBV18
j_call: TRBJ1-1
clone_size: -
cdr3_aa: CASSPDSVSRGTEAFF
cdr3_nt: TGTGCCAGCTCACCCGACTCTGTATCCCGGGGCACTGAAGCTTTCTTT

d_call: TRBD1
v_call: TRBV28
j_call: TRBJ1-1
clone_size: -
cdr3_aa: CASRFPGTGAGNTEAFF
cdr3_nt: TGTGCCAGCAGATTTCCCGGGACAGGGGCCGGGAACACTGAAGCTTTCTTT

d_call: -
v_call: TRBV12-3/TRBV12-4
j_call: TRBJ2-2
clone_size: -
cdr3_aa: CASSLRDPGELFF
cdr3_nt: TGTGCCAGCAGTTTAAGGGACCCCGGGGAGCTGTTTTTT

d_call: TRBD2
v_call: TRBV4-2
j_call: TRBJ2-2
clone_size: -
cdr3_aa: CASSQNSGRGTGELFF
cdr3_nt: TGTGCCAGCAGCCAAAATAGCGGGAGAGGCACCGGGGAGCTGTTTTTT

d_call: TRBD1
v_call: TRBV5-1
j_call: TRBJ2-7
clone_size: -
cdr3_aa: CASSSPSTGQGEQYF
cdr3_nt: TGCGCCAGCAGCTCCCCCTCGACAGGGCAGGGCGAGCAGTACTTC

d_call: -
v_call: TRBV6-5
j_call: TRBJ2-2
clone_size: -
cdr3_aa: CASTLQETGELFF
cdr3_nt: TGTGCCAGCACTTTACAGGAAACCGGGGAGCTGTTTTTT

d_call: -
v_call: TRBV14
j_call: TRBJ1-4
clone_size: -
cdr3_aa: CASSQDRAGNEKLFF
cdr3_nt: TGTGCCAGCAGCCAAGACAGGGCAGGGAATGAAAAACTGTTTTTT

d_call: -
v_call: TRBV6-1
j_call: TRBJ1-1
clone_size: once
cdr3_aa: CASSELAGRGNTEAFF
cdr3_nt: TGTGCCAGCAGTGAACTGGCAGGGCGTGGAAACACTGAAGCTTTCTTT

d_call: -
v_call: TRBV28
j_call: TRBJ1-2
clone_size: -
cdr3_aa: CASSWTVYSPYGYTF
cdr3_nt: TGTGCCAGCAGCTGGACGGTCTATTCCCCTTATGGCTACACCTTC

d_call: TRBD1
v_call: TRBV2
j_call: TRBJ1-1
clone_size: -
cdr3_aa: CASRVSGTGGIGAFF
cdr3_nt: TGTGCCAGCAGGGTATCCGGGACAGGGGGGATTGGTGCTTTCTTT

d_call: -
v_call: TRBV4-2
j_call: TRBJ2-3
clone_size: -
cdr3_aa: CASSQDLIRNTQYF
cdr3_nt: TGTGCCAGCAGCCAAGATTTGATCAGAAATACGCAGTATTTT

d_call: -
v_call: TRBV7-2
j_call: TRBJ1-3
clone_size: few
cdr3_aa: CASSLLTTVTGNTIYF
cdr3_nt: TGTGCCAGCAGCCTACTTACCACAGTTACTGGAAACACCATATATTTT

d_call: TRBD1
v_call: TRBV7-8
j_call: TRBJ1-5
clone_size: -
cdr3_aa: CASSIRQGNQPQHF
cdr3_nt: TGTGCCAGCAGCATTCGACAGGGAAATCAGCCCCAGCATTTT

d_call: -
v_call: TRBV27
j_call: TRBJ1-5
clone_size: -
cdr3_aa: CASSLQGGNQPQHF
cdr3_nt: TGTGCCAGCAGTTTACAGGGTGGAAATCAGCCCCAGCATTTT

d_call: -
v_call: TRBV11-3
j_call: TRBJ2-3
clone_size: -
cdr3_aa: CASEIAGTDTQYF
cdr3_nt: TGTGCCAGCGAAATAGCTGGGACAGATACGCAGTATTTT

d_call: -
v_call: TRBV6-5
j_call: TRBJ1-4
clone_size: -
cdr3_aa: CASAAFGLPDEKLFF
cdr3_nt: TGTGCCAGCGCCGCTTTTGGATTGCCAGATGAAAAACTGTTTTTT

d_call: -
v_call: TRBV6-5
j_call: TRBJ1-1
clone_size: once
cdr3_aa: CASTFSRGNTEAFF
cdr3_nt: TGTGCCAGCACGTTTTCGAGGGGGAACACTGAAGCTTTCTTT

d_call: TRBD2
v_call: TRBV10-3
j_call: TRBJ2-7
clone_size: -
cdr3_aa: CAISESAGGFYEQYF
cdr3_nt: TGTGCCATCAGTGAGTCAGCGGGAGGGTTCTACGAGCAGTACTTC

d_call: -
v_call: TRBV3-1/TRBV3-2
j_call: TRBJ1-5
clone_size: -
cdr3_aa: CASSQDRGPQHF
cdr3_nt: TGTGCCAGCAGCCAAGATCGGGGGCCCCAGCATTTT

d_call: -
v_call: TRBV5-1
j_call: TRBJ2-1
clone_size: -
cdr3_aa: CASSLQGKSYNEQFF
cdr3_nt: TGCGCCAGCAGCTTACAGGGAAAATCCTACAATGAGCAGTTCTTC

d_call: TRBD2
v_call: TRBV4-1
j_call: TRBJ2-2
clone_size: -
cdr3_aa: CASSQVWLADSGELFF
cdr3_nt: TGCGCCAGCAGCCAAGTGTGGCTAGCGGATTCCGGGGAGCTGTTTTTT

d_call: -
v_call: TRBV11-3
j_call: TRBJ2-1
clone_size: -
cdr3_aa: CASSLDGGLGGAYNEQFF
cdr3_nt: TGTGCCAGCAGCTTAGATGGCGGTTTGGGCGGGGCTTACAATGAGCAGTTCTTC

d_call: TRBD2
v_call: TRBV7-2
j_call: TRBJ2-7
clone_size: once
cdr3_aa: CASSTVSGGAGYEQYF
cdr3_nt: TGTGCCAGCAGCACTGTAAGCGGGGGGGCTGGATACGAGCAGTACTTC

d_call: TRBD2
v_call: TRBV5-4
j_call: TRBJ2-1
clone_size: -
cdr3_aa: CASSLDLAGAYNEQFF
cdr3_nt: TGTGCCAGCAGCTTGGACCTAGCGGGGGCCTACAATGAGCAGTTCTTC

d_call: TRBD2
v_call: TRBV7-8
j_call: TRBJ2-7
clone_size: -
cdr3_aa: CASSLGTSGTTYEQYF
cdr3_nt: TGTGCCAGCAGCCTCGGGACTAGCGGGACTACCTACGAGCAGTACTTC

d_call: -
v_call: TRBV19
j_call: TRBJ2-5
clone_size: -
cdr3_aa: CASSIRFWQLETQYF
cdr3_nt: TGTGCCAGTAGTATAAGGTTCTGGCAGCTAGAGACCCAGTACTTC

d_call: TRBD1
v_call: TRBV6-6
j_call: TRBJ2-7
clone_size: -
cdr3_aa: CASSNLDRSSYEQYF
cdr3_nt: TGTGCCAGCAGTAACCTGGACAGGAGCTCCTACGAGCAGTACTTC

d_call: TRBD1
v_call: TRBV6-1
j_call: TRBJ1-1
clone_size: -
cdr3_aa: CASMRTGGTEAFF
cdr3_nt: TGTGCCAGCATGCGGACAGGGGGCACTGAAGCTTTCTTT

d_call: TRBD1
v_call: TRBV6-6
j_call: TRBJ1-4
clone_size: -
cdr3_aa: CASSDVTGGYEKLFF
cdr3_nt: TGTGCCAGCAGTGACGTGACAGGGGGTTATGAAAAACTGTTTTTT

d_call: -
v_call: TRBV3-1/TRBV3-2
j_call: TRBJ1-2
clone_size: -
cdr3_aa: CASSQVGVGGSRYGYTF
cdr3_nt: TGTGCCAGCAGCCAGGTTGGAGTCGGGGGGAGTCGTTATGGCTACACCTTC

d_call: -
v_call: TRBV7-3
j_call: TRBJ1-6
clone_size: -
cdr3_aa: CASSLRQGSSPLHF
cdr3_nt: TGTGCCAGCAGCTTAAGGCAGGGTTCTTCACCCCTCCACTTT

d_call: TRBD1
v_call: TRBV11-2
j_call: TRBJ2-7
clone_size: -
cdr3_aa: CASSAPGQGYWDPYEQYF
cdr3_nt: TGTGCCAGCAGCGCGCCGGGACAGGGTTACTGGGATCCCTACGAGCAGTACTTC

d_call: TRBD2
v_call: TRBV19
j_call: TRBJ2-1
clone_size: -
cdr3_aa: CASSIISGNSYNEQFF
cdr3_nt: TGTGCCAGTAGTATTATTAGCGGGAACTCCTACAATGAGCAGTTCTTC

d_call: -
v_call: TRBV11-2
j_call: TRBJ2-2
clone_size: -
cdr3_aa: CASSVSAGANTGELFF
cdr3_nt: TGTGCCAGCAGCGTCTCTGCGGGGGCTAACACCGGGGAGCTGTTTTTT

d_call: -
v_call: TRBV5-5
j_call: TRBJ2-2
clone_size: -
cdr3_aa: CASSRGGGLNTGELFF
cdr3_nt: TGTGCCAGCAGCCGGGGAGGAGGGCTCAACACCGGGGAGCTGTTTTTT

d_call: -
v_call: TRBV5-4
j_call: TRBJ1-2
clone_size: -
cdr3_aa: CASSLAGYDYGYTF
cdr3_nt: TGTGCCAGCAGCTTGGCAGGGTACGACTATGGCTACACCTTC

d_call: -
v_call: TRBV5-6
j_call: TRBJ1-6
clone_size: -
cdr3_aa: CASSRTAYNSPLHF
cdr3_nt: TGTGCCAGCAGCCGGACTGCTTATAATTCACCCCTCCACTTT

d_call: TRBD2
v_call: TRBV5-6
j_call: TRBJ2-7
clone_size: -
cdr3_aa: CASSLSAGGYEQYF
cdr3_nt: TGTGCCAGCAGCTTGTCGGCGGGGGGCTACGAGCAGTACTTC

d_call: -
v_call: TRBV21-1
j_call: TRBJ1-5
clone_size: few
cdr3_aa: CATADRRNQPQHF
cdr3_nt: TGTGCCACCGCGGACAGGCGCAATCAGCCCCAGCATTTT

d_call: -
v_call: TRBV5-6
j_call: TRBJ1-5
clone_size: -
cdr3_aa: CASSSGPGWDQPQHF
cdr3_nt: TGTGCCAGCAGCTCTGGTCCGGGTTGGGATCAGCCCCAGCATTTT

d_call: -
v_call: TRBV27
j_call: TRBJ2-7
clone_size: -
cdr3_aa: CASSFRRGSYEQYF
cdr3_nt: TGTGCCAGCAGTTTCCGACGGGGAAGTTACGAGCAGTACTTC

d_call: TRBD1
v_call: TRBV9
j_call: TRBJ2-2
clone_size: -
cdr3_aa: CASSQPGQGNTGELFF
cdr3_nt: TGTGCCAGCAGCCAACCGGGACAGGGTAACACCGGGGAGCTGTTTTTT

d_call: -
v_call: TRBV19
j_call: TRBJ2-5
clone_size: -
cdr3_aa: CASSLLPGPRGETQYF
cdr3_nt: TGTGCCAGTAGTCTCCTTCCGGGACCCCGAGGAGAGACCCAGTACTTC

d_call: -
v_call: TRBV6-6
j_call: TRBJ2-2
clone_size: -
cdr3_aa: CASSPLGSQGGELFF
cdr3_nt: TGTGCCAGCAGTCCACTCGGAAGTCAGGGCGGGGAGCTGTTTTTT

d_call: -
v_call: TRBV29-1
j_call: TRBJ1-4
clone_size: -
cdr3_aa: CSVVWQVELFF
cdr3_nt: TGCAGCGTTGTTTGGCAGGTTGAACTGTTTTTT

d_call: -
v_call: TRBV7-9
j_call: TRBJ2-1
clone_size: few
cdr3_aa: CASSPWKRSGAPLNEQFF
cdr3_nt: TGTGCCAGCAGCCCCTGGAAGCGATCAGGGGCCCCCCTCAATGAGCAGTTCTTC

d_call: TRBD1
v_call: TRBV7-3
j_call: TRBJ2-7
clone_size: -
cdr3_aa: CASSSGQGSSYEQYF
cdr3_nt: TGTGCCAGCAGCTCGGGACAGGGGAGCTCCTACGAGCAGTACTTC

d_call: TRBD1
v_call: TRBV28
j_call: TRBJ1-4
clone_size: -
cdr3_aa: CASSQGTVFGKTNEKLFF
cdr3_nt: TGTGCCAGCAGCCAAGGGACAGTCTTCGGGAAAACTAATGAAAAACTGTTTTTT